This TCR beta chain was identified during a study of T cells in localized non-small cell lung cancer. Sequenced by immunoSEQ multiplex PCR; TCRdb stores in-frame clones only, minus some. The sample has around 67,000 clones, roughly 90% seen once; the top ten hold about 2.1%. The sequences come from peripheral blood, collected before any cancer treatment. The source is a woman aged 35-75 years with stage I lung adenocarcinoma.

CDR3: CAWSVKRDYNEQFF. The DNA of the CDR3 is TGTGCCTGGAGTGTTAAGCGGGATTACAATGAGCAGTTCTTC. This chain uses TRBV30 with TRBJ2-1; 7 positions agree with TRBD2. The germline V gene encodes CDR1 GTSNPN and CDR2 SVGIG (reference sequence). V lost 0 bases and J lost 4; bases outside the gene matches: 3. This CDR3 has 14 residues. Filled out from reference TRBV30 and TRBJ2-1, the complete variable domain reads SQTIHQWPATLVQPVGSPLSLECTVEGTSNPNLYWYRQAAGRGLQLLFYSVGIGQISSEVPQNLSASRPQDRQFILSSKKLLLSDSGFYLCAWSVKRDYNEQFFGPGTRLTVL.